These 19 T cell receptor beta chains share one sample of origin, sequenced in a study of blood T cell repertoires in COVID-19 (dated by TCRdb to the early 2020s). To prepare the library, the immunoSEQ multiplex PCR assay was applied. TCRdb retrieved this table from immuneACCESS and kept in-frame rearrangements only. Not all clones are present; in checked studies, unresolved V genes account for under half, and no reason is known for the remainder. For this sample the table gives around 250,000 clones, of which around 87% were detected only once. The top ten clonotypes cover under 9% of the sample. The sample comprised peripheral blood. The receptors derive from a woman between 65 and 79 years old with active or convalescent COVID-19.

The chain employs TRBV7-8 and TRBJ1-2, with D unclear. Germline CDR1 reads SGHVS; CDR2 reads FQNEAQ. This CDR3 comprises 18 residues. Trimming pared 1 base from V and 7 bases from J, leaving 25 bases between. The CDR3 here is CASSLGRPSDRGLSGYTF. The CDR3, as DNA: TGTGCCAGCAGCTTAGGAAGGCCCTCGGATCGAGGGTTAAGTGGCTACACCTTC. The full variable domain, in which reference TRBV7-8 and TRBJ1-2 provide the parts outside the CDR3, is GAGVSQSPRYKVAKRGQDVALRCDPISGHVSLFWYQQALGQGPEFLTYFQNEAQLDKSGLPSDRFFAERPEGSVSTLKIQRTQQEDSAVYLCASSLGRPSDRGLSGYTFGSGTRLTVV.

This chain connects TRBV19 to TRBJ1-4; D perhaps matches TRBD1 (5 bases). V dropped 4 bases and J dropped 6 bases, with 21 bases sitting between them. The CDR3 spans 17 residues. The V gene's germline CDR1 is LNHDA and CDR2 SQIVND (reference sequence). The CDR3 coding sequence is TGTGCCAGTAGTACTCCCGGGGGAAGGGGTGTGGATGAAAAACTGTTTTTT. Its protein product is CASSTPGGRGVDEKLFF.

V is TRBV6-5 and J is TRBJ2-2; tentatively, D is TRBD2 (6 bases). Germline CDR1 MNHEY, CDR2 SVGAGI. This CDR3 is 14 amino acids long. V was pared by 4 bases and J by 5 bases, with 11 bases between. CDR3: CASSSLGGTGELFF. The CDR3 DNA reads as TGTGCCAGCAGTTCTCTAGGAGGGACCGGGGAGCTGTTTTTT.

This chain uses TRBV29-1 with TRBJ2-3; 9 bases agree with TRBD2. V lost 1 base to trimming and J lost 3 bases; unmatched junction nucleotides: 5. This CDR3 is 15 amino acids long. Germline V gene sequence: CDR1 SQVTM, CDR2 ANQGSEA. DNA of the CDR3: TGCAGCGTTGAAGGAGTGCGGGGGGGGACAGATACGCAGTATTTT. Translation: CSVEGVRGGTDTQYF.

The CDR3: CASSLKTGMNTEAFF. CDR3 DNA: TGTGCCAGCAGCTTGAAAACAGGGATGAACACTGAAGCTTTCTTT. The chain carries TRBV5-5 and TRBJ1-1; D is possibly TRBD1 (6 bases). This CDR3 region has 15 residues. V was clipped by 1 base and J by 0 bases, with 10 bases between them. Germline CDR1 SGHKS, CDR2 YYEKEE (reference sequence).

This clone came up a few times. V and J are TRBV11-1 and TRBJ1-6; 10 bases fit TRBD1. J was trimmed by 7 bases and V by 2 bases; bases with no gene match: 2. The V gene's germline CDR1 is SGHAT and CDR2 FQDESV (reference sequence). The CDR3 has 15 amino acids. The CDR3 nucleotides read TGTGCCAGCAGCTTATCGGGACAGGGGAATTCACCCCTCCACTTT. It is translated as CASSLSGQGNSPLHF.

The chain's CDR3 is CASSLGAGGGYTF. CDR3 DNA sequence: TGTGCCAGCAGCTTAGGGGCCGGGGGTGGCTACACCTTC. V is TRBV7-8 and J is TRBJ1-2; possible D gene TRBD1, 5 bases. The CDR3 has 13 amino acids. Trimming pared 1 base from V and 7 bases from J, leaving 10 bases between. The germline V gene encodes CDR1 SGHVS and CDR2 FQNEAQ.

The V gene is TRBV28, the J gene TRBJ1-5; perhaps TRBD1 as D (6 bases). Germline-derived CDR1 and CDR2 are MDHEN and SYDVKM. Trimming took 6 bases from V and 2 from J, leaving 17 bases between them. The CDR3 runs to 16 residues. CDR3 residues: CASRPWLSGGNQPQHF. CDR3 bases: TGTGCCAGCAGGCCATGGCTTTCAGGGGGCAATCAGCCCCAGCATTTT.

This clone was detected only a few times. The chain uses TRBV27 and TRBJ1-5; D is uncertain. Germline V gives CDR1 MNHEY, CDR2 SMNVEV (reference sequence). CDR3 length: 14 residues. The V end was cut by 2 bases, the J end by 7 bases, with 12 bases between. The CDR3 nucleotides are TGTGCCAGCAGTTTAAGATCTCTAGCGCAGCCCCAGCATTTT. This encodes CASSLRSLAQPQHF.

The chain recombines TRBV7-9 with TRBJ1-4, with a weak D call TRBD1 (5 bases). The CDR3 covers 16 residues. V lost 2 bases, J lost 8 bases, and 18 bases lay in between. Germline values: CDR1 SEHNR, CDR2 FQNEAQ (reference sequence). The CDR3, as DNA: TGTGCCAGCAGCTTACGAGTAGGTCAGGGCGGCGAAAAACTGTTTTTT. It is translated as CASSLRVGQGGEKLFF.

This rearrangement joins TRBV2 to TRBJ2-5; TRBD1 agrees at 9 bases. V dropped 4 bases and J dropped 4; count of bases not matched to a gene: 7. Germline values: CDR1 SNHLY, CDR2 FYNNEI. The CDR3 totals 15 residues. The CDR3 DNA sequence: TGTGCCAGCAGTGGTGACAGGGGGATTTCAGAGACCCAGTACTTC. It specifies CASSGDRGISETQYF. Based on the CDR3 plus reference TRBV2 and TRBJ2-5, the full variable domain is EPEVTQTPSHQVTQMGQEVILRCVPISNHLYFYWYRQILGQKVEFLVSFYNNEISEKSEIFDDQFSVERPDGSNFTLKIRSTKLEDSAMYFCASSGDRGISETQYFGPGTRLLVL.

The rearrangement uses TRBV10-3 and TRBJ2-3; 14 nucleotides line up with TRBD2. The CDR3 length is 15 residues. V trimming: 8 bases; J trimming: 2 bases; junction bases outside the gene matches: 3. Germline lookup yields CDR1 ENHRY and CDR2 SYGVKD. CDR3 in DNA: TGTGCCATCCGGACTAGCGGGGGGTACACAGATACGCAGTATTTT. Residues: CAIRTSGGYTDTQYF.

The chain carries TRBV7-2 and TRBJ2-7, with unresolved D. The germline gives CDR1 SGHTA, CDR2 FQGNSA. The CDR3 has 13 residues. V lost 7 bases to trimming and J lost 4 bases, with 14 bases between them. The CDR3 reads CASTLERKYEQYF. The CDR3 coding sequence is TGTGCCAGCACCCTCGAGCGAAAGTACGAGCAGTACTTC.

The chain combines TRBV19 with TRBJ2-2; 9 bases agree with TRBD1. The CDR3 is 15 amino acids. Trimming at V came to 3 bases and at J to 5 bases, leaving 4 bases not matched to a gene. CDR1 is LNHDA and CDR2 is SQIVND in the germline V gene (reference sequence). The chain's CDR3 is CASSMGQGRTGELFF. The CDR3 nucleotides read TGTGCCAGTAGTATGGGACAGGGAAGGACCGGGGAGCTGTTTTTT.

This clone was seen a few times. The chain joins TRBV29-1 to TRBJ2-7; D gene ambiguous. CDR3 length: 13 amino acids. V was shortened by 3 bases and J by 7 bases, with 16 bases between the two germline ends. The germline V gene has CDR1 SQVTM and CDR2 ANQGSEA. CDR3 coding DNA: TGCAGCGTTGACGTGGGCCTCCGACGAGAGCAGTACTTC. This encodes CSVDVGLRREQYF.

V is TRBV3-1 (or the pseudogene TRBV3-2) and J is TRBJ2-7, with D perhaps matching TRBD1 (5 bases). Germline values: CDR1 LGHDT, CDR2 YNNKEL (reference sequence). Trimming pared 1 base from V and 3 bases from J, leaving 10 bases between. The length of the CDR3 is 14 residues. The CDR3 bases are TGTGCCAGCAGCCAAGGTTTAGGGGACTACGAGCAGTACTTC. Translating gives CASSQGLGDYEQYF.

This chain connects TRBV4-3 to TRBJ2-7; TRBD1 agrees at 7 bases. CDR3 size: 15 residues. Germline CDR1 and CDR2: LGHNA and YSLEER. With 0 bases clipped from V and 4 bases from J, the junction kept 6 bases outside the gene matches. In DNA form, the CDR3 reads TGCGCCAGCAGCCAAGAAGTACAGGGGAAATACGAGCAGTACTTC. Its translation is CASSQEVQGKYEQYF.

This chain uses TRBV7-2 with TRBJ2-3; D may be TRBD1 (6 bases). Trimming removed 3 bases at V and 2 bases at J, with 12 bases between. Germline values: CDR1 SGHTA, CDR2 FQGNSA. CDR3 length: 15 amino acids. The CDR3 region has the DNA TGTGCCAGCAGCTTCGGACAGAAATACACAGATACGCAGTATTTT. Protein: CASSFGQKYTDTQYF.

The V call is TRBV7-9, the J call TRBJ1-5; maybe TRBD1 (6 bases). V was clipped by 2 bases and J by 6 bases, with 11 bases between them. This CDR3 is built from 14 residues. CDR1 and CDR2 (germline): SEHNR, FQNEAQ (reference sequence). The CDR3 loop is CASSLNEGGQPQHF. Here the CDR3 DNA reads TGTGCCAGCAGCTTAAATGAAGGGGGTCAGCCCCAGCATTTT.